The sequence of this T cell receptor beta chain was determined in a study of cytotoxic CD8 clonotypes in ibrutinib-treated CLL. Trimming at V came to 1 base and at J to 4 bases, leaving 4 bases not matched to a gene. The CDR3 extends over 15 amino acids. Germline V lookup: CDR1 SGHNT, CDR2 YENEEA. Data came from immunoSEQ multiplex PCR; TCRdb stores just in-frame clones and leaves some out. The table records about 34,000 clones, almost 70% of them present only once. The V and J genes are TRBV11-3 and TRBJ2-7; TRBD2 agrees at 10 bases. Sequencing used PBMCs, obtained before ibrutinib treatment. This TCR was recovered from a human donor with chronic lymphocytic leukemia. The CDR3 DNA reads TGTGCCAGCAGCTTAGGGACTAGCGGCTTTTACGAGCAGTACTTC. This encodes CASSLGTSGFYEQYF. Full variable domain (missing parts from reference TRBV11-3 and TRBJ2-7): EAGVVQSPRYKIIEKKQPVAFWCNPISGHNTLYWYLQNLGQGPELLIRYENEEAVDDSQLPKDRFSAERLKGVDSTLKIQPAELGDSAVYLCASSLGTSGFYEQYFGPGTRLTVT.